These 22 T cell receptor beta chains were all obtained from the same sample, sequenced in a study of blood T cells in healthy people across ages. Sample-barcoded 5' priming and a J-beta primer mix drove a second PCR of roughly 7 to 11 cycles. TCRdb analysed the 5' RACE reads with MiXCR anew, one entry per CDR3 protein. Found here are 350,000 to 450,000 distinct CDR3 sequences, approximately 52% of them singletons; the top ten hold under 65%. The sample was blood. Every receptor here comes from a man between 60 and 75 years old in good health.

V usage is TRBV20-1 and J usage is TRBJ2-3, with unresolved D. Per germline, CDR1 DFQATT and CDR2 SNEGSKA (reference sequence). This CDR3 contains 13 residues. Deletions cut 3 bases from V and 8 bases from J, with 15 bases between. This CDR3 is CSASPAKPSTQYF. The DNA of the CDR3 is TGCAGTGCTAGCCCCGCGAAACCCAGTACGCAGTATTTT.

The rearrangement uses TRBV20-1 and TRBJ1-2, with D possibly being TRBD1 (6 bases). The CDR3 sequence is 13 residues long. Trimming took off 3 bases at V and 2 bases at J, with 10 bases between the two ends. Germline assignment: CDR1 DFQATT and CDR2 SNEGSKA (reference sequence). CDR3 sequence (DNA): TGCAGTGCTAGTCAGGACAGCAACTATGGCTACACCTTC. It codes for CSASQDSNYGYTF.

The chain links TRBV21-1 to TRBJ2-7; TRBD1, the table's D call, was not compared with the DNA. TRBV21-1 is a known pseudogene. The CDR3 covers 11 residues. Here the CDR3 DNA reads TGTGCCAGCAGCCCCCCGAACGAGCAGTACTTC. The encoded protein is CASSPPNEQYF.

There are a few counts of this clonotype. The chain's CDR3 is CASSQADGGSTDTQYF. CDR3 DNA: TGTGCCAGCAGCCAAGCGGACGGGGGGAGCACAGATACGCAGTATTTT. The chain is built from TRBV4-2 and TRBJ2-3, with 7 bases identical to TRBD2. The V and J ends lost 1 base and 0 bases, in that order; junction bases with no gene match: 4. Germline V lookup: CDR1 LGHNA, CDR2 YNFKEQ. This CDR3 has 16 residues.

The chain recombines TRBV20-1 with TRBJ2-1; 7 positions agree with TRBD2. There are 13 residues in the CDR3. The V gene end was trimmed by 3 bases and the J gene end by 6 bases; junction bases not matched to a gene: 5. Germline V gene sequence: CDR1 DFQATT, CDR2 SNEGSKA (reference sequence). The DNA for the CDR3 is TGCAGTGCTAGCGGGAGGCCTGGCAATGAGCAGTTCTTC. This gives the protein CSASGRPGNEQFF.

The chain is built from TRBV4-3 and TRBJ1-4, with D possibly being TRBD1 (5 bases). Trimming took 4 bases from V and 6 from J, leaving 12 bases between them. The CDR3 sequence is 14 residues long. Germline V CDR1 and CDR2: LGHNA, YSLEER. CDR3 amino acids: CASSREGQDEKLFF. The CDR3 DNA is TGCGCCAGCAGCCGAGAAGGACAAGATGAAAAACTGTTTTTT.

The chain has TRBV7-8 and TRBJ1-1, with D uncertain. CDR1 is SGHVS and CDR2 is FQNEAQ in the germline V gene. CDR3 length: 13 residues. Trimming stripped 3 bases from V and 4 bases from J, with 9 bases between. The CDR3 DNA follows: TGTGCCAGCAGCTTCGGAGAGATCACTGAAGCTTTCTTT. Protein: CASSFGEITEAFF. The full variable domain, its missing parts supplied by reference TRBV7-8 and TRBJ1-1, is GAGVSQSPRYKVAKRGQDVALRCDPISGHVSLFWYQQALGQGPEFLTYFQNEAQLDKSGLPSDRFFAERPEGSVSTLKIQRTQQEDSAVYLCASSFGEITEAFFGQGTRLTVV.

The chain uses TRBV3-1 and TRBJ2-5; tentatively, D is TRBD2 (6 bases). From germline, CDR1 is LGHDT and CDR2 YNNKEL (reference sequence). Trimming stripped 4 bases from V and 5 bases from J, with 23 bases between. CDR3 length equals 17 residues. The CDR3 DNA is TGTGCCAGCAGCCCGAACGAGGGCTACCAGGAGGGGGAGACCCAGTACTTC. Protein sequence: CASSPNEGYQEGETQYF.

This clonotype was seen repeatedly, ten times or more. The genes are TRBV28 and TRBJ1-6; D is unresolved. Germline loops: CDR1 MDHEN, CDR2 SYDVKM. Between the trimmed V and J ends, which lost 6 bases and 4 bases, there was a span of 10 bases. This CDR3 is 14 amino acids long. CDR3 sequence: CASSATTYNSPLHF. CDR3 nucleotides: TGTGCCAGCAGCGCGACAACTTATAATTCACCCCTCCACTTT.

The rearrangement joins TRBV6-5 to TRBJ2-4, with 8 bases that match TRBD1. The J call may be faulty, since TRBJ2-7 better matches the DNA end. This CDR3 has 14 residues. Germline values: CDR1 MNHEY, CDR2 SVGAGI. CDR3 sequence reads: CASSYRTGSYEQYF. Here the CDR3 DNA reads TGTGCCAGCAGTTACAGGACAGGGAGCTACGAGCAGTACTTC.

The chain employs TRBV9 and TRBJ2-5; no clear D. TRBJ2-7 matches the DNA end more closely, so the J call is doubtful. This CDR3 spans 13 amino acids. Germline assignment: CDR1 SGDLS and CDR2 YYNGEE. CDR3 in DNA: TGTGCCAGCAGCGTAACCAGCTCCCGCGAGCAGTACTTC. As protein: CASSVTSSREQYF.

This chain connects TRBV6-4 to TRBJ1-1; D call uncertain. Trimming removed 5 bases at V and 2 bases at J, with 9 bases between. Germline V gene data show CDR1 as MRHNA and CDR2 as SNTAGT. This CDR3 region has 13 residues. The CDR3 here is CASSLDDNTEAFF. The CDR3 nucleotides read TGTGCCAGCAGTCTTGACGACAACACTGAAGCTTTCTTT.

CDR3 residues: CASSELWATEAFF. The CDR3 DNA reads as TGTGCCAGCAGTGAACTCTGGGCCACTGAAGCTTTCTTT. The rearrangement uses TRBV6-1 and TRBJ1-1; D ambiguous. Germline lookup yields CDR1 MNHNS and CDR2 SASEGT. Trimming removed 2 bases at V and 4 bases at J, with 8 bases between. The CDR3 has 13 amino acids.

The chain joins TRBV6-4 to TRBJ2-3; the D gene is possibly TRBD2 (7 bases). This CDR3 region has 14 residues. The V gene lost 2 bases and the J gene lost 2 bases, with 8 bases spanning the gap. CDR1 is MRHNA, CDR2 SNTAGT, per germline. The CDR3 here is CASSDGGATDTQYF. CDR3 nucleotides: TGTGCCAGCAGTGACGGGGGGGCCACAGATACGCAGTATTTT.

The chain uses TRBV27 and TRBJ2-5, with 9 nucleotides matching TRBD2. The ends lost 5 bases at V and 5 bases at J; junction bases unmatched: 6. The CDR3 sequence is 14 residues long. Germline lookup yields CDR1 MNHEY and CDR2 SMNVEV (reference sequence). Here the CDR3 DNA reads TGTGCCAGCAGTCCCGTAGCGGGAGTGGAGACCCAGTACTTC. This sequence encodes CASSPVAGVETQYF.

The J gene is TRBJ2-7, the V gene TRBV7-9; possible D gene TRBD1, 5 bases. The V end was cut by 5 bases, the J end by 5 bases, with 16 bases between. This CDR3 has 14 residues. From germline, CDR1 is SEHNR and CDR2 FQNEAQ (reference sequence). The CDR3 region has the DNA TGTGCCAGCAGCCAGAGCCAGGGTGCCCACGAGCAGTACTTC. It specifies CASSQSQGAHEQYF.

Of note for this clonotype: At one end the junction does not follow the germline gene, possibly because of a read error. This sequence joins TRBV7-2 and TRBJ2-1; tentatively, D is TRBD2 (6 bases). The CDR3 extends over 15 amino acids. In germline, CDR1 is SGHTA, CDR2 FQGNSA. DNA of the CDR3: TGTGCCAGCAGGTTAGAGGCGGGGCCGTACAATGAGCAGTTCTTC. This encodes CASRLEAGPYNEQFF.

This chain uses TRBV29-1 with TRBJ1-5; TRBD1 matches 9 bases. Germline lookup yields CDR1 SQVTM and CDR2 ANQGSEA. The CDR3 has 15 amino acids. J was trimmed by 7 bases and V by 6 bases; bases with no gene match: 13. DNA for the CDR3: TGCAGCGTCAGGCCTCAGACAGGGGGAGGCCAGCCCCAGCATTTT. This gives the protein CSVRPQTGGGQPQHF.

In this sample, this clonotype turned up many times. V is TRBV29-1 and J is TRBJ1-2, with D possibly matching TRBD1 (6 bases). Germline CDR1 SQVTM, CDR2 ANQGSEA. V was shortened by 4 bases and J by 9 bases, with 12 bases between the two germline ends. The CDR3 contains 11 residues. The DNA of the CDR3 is TGCAGCGTTGTCGGGGGCCCAAGCTACACCTTC. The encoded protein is CSVVGGPSYTF.

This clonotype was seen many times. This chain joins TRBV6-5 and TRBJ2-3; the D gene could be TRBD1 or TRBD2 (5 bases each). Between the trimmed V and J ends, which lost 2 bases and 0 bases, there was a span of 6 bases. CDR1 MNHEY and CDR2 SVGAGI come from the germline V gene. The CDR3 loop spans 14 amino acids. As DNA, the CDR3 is TGTGCCAGCAGTTACGGGGGAAGCACAGATACGCAGTATTTT. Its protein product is CASSYGGSTDTQYF.

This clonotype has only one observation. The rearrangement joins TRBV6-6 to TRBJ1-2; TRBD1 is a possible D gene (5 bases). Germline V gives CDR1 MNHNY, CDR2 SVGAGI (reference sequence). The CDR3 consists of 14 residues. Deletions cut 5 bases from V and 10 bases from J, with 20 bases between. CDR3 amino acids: CASSDDRGRPDYTF. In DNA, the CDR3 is TGTGCCAGCAGTGACGATCGGGGACGACCTGACTACACCTTC.

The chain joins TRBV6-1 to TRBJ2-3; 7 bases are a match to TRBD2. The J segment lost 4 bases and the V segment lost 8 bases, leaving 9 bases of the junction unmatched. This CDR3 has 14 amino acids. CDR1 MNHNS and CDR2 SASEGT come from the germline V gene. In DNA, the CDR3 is TGTGCCAGCGCGGGGGAGGGCCGGTCAGATACGCAGTATTTT. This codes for CASAGEGRSDTQYF.